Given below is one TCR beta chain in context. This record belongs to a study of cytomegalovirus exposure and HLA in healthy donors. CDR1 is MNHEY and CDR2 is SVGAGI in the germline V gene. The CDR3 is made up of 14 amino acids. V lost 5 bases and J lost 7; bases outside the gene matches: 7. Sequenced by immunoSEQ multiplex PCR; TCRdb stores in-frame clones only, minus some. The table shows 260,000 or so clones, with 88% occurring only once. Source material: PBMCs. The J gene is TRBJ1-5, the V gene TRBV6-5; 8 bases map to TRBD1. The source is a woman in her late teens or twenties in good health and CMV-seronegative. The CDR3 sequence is CASSQDRASQPQHF. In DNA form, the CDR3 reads TGTGCCAGCAGTCAGGACAGGGCTAGCCAGCCCCAGCATTTT.